This TCR beta chain derives from a study of control samples from healthy donors and cancer patients. Libraries were prepared by immunoSEQ multiplex PCR; TCRdb keeps only in-frame clonotypes and omits some of them. The data contain around 170,000 clones, roughly 90% of them seen just once; the ten biggest clones take up more than 1.3%. V was clipped by 5 bases and J by 0 bases, with 16 bases between them. CDR3 size: 16 residues. Germline lookup yields CDR1 SQVTM and CDR2 ANQGSEA. The sequenced sample was blood. The chain carries TRBV29-1 and TRBJ2-2; a possible D gene is TRBD1 (5 bases). The sequence came from a woman in her 50s in good health. This CDR3 reads CSVCREPQTNTGELFF. CDR3 coding DNA: TGCAGCGTTTGCAGGGAACCACAGACGAACACCGGGGAGCTGTTTTTT.